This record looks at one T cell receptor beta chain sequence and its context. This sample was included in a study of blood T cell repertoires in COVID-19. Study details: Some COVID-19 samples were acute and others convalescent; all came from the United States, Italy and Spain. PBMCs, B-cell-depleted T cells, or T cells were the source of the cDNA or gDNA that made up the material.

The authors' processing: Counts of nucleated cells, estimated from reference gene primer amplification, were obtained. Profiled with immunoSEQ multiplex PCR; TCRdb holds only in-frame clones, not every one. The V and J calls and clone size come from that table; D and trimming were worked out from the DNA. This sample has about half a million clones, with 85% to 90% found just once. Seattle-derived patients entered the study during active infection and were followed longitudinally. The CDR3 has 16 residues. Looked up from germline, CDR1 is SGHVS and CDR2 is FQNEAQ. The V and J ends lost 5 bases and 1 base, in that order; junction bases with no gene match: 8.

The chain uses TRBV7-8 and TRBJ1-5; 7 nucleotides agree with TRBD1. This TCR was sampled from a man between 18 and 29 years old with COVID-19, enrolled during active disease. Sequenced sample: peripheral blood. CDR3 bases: TGTGCCAGCAGCCTAGAACAGGGGATAAGCAATCAGCCCCAGCATTTT. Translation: CASSLEQGISNQPQHF.